These 25 T cell receptor beta chains came from one sample sequenced in a study of T cell responses to AZD1222 COVID-19 vaccine (dated by TCRdb to the early 2020s). The time point label for this specimen denotes: baseline before first vaccination. The receptor library was made with the immunoSEQ multiplex PCR assay. TCRdb carries this immuneACCESS record with in-frame sequences only. Its versions omit some clonotypes, under half of them owing to an unresolved V gene in the studies checked, with the rest unexplained. The sample data list fewer than 150,000 clones, and around 87% of these were observed just once. Of the sample, 0.95% to 1.5% falls within the top ten clones. The specimen was peripheral blood, collected on day 0 of AZD1222 vaccination. All receptors come from an adult in good health.

The chain is built from TRBV6-2 or TRBV6-3 and TRBJ1-5, with D possibly TRBD1 on 5 matching bases. Germline assignment: CDR1 MNHEY and CDR2 SVGEGT. V gave up 2 bases and J gave up 3 bases, with 8 bases separating them. CDR3 length: 14 residues. CDR3 in amino acids: CASSYVGPNQPQHF. CDR3 bases: TGTGCCAGCAGTTACGTGGGGCCCAATCAGCCCCAGCATTTT.

This clone was detected once. V is TRBV4-1 and J is TRBJ2-7, with TRBD1 as a possible D gene (5 bases). V was shortened by 4 bases and J by 0 bases, with 10 bases between the two germline ends. Germline V gene lookup returns CDR1 MGHRA and CDR2 YSYEKL. The CDR3 loop spans 14 amino acids. For the CDR3, the DNA is TGCGCCAGCAGCCTACAGGAGAGCTCCTACGAGCAGTACTTC. Translating gives CASSLQESSYEQYF.

This chain uses TRBV18 with TRBJ2-5; possible D gene TRBD1, 6 bases. Per germline, CDR1 KGHSH and CDR2 LQKENI. The CDR3 sequence is 13 residues long. Trimming pared 4 bases from V and 5 bases from J, leaving 11 bases between. This CDR3 reads CASSLHQGETQYF. In nucleotides, the CDR3 is TGTGCCAGCTCACTACACCAGGGGGAGACCCAGTACTTC.

The chain carries TRBV7-9 and TRBJ2-2, with a weak D call TRBD2 (5 bases). V was clipped by 5 bases and J by 3 bases, with 13 bases between them. Per the germline V gene, CDR1 is SEHNR and CDR2 is FQNEAQ (reference sequence). CDR3 size: 15 residues. The CDR3 reads CASSPGLSYTGELFF. The CDR3 nucleotides read TGTGCCAGCAGCCCCGGACTCAGTTACACCGGGGAGCTGTTTTTT.

The chain uses TRBV7-6 and TRBJ2-3, with D possibly TRBD1 on 5 matching bases. Germline V gives CDR1 SGHVS, CDR2 FNYEAQ. Trimming cost V 2 bases and J 3 bases, with 12 bases left between them. The CDR3 extends over 15 amino acids. The CDR3 sequence: CASSLTVQGTDTQYF. The CDR3 region has the DNA TGTGCCAGCAGCTTAACGGTTCAGGGAACAGATACGCAGTATTTT.

The chain couples TRBV4-3 to TRBJ2-5, with 13 bases that match TRBD2. The CDR3 length is 16 residues. The V gene end was trimmed by 4 bases and the J gene end by 5 bases; junction bases not matched to a gene: 7. Looked up from germline, CDR1 is LGHNA and CDR2 is YSLEER. CDR3 in amino acids: CASSPTALAGGETQYF. In DNA form, the CDR3 reads TGCGCCAGCAGCCCCACAGCACTAGCGGGGGGGGAGACCCAGTACTTC.

The J gene is TRBJ2-3, the V gene TRBV5-6; tentatively, D is TRBD1 (7 bases). The CDR3 runs to 16 residues. Trimming left V 4 bases short and J 3 bases short, with 18 bases between. In germline, CDR1 is SGHDT, CDR2 YYEEEE. CDR3 sequence: CASSLAGQGETDTQYF. In DNA form, the CDR3 reads TGTGCCAGCAGCCTCGCGGGGCAGGGGGAAACAGATACGCAGTATTTT.

J is TRBJ1-4 and V is TRBV7-6; weak D call: TRBD1 (5 bases). The CDR3 length is 16 residues. Germline V gene data show CDR1 as SGHVS and CDR2 as FNYEAQ. Trimming shortened V by 5 bases and J by 7 bases, and 20 bases separated the two germline ends. This chain's CDR3 is CASSLHRDGSGEKLFF. Written as DNA, the CDR3 is TGTGCCAGCAGCCTTCACCGGGACGGCTCGGGTGAAAAACTGTTTTTT.

The rearrangement links TRBV3-1 (or the pseudogene TRBV3-2) to TRBJ1-2; 9 bases are a match to TRBD1. Per germline, CDR1 LGHDT and CDR2 YNNKEL (reference sequence). After removal of 3 bases from V and 2 bases from J, the junction contained 10 bases not matched to a gene. The CDR3 consists of 17 residues. The CDR3 loop is CASSQELDRGENYGYTF. CDR3 DNA: TGTGCCAGCAGCCAGGAATTGGACAGGGGCGAAAACTATGGCTACACCTTC.

V is TRBV19 and J is TRBJ1-4; 7 nucleotides align to TRBD1. J was trimmed by 8 bases and V by 3 bases; bases with no gene match: 6. CDR1 and CDR2 from the germline V gene are LNHDA and SQIVND (reference sequence). CDR3 length: 14 amino acids. The CDR3 region is CASSMGTVGEKLFF. Here the CDR3 DNA reads TGTGCCAGTAGTATGGGGACAGTTGGCGAAAAACTGTTTTTT. The entire variable domain, with the rest obtained from reference TRBV19 and TRBJ1-4, is as follows: DGGITQSPKYLFRKEGQNVTLSCEQNLNHDAMYWYRQDPGQGLRLIYYSQIVNDFQKGDIAEGYSVSREKKESFPLTVTSAQKNPTAFYLCASSMGTVGEKLFFGSGTQLSVL.

The genes are TRBV7-2 and TRBJ1-5, with D possibly being TRBD1 (6 bases). V dropped 5 bases and J dropped 4 bases, with 12 bases sitting between them. The V gene's germline CDR1 is SGHTA and CDR2 FQGNSA. The CDR3 extends over 14 amino acids. The CDR3 bases are TGTGCCAGCAGCCCAGGGACACTTAATCAGCCCCAGCATTTT. As protein: CASSPGTLNQPQHF.

V usage is TRBV7-2 and J usage is TRBJ1-5; D may be TRBD1 (5 bases). V was pared by 3 bases and J by 4 bases, with 7 bases between. This CDR3 comprises 13 residues. Looked up from germline, CDR1 is SGHTA and CDR2 is FQGNSA. In DNA, the CDR3 is TGTGCCAGCAGCTTCCGACAGAATCAGCCCCAGCATTTT. Protein product: CASSFRQNQPQHF.

This chain connects TRBV6-2 or TRBV6-3 to TRBJ2-1, with D unresolved. The CDR3 length is 14 residues. Per germline, CDR1 MNHEY and CDR2 SVGEGT. Between the trimmed V and J ends, which lost 0 bases and 0 bases, there was a span of 3 bases. CDR3 in DNA: TGTGCCAGCAGTTACTCGGACTCCTACAATGAGCAGTTCTTC. This translates into CASSYSDSYNEQFF.

This clone was seen only once. The chain employs TRBV6-5 and TRBJ1-5, with D uncertain. CDR3 size: 14 residues. The germline V and J ends were trimmed by 8 bases and 0 bases, with 11 bases remaining between them. Germline CDR1 reads MNHEY; CDR2 reads SVGAGI. For the CDR3, the DNA is TGTGCCAGCGGACTCATGAATAGCAATCAGCCCCAGCATTTT. It codes for CASGLMNSNQPQHF.

The chain has TRBV7-9 and TRBJ1-2, with D uncertain. Trimming cost V 2 bases and J 2 bases, with 6 bases left between them. CDR3 size: 13 residues. CDR1 SEHNR and CDR2 FQNEAQ come from the germline V gene (reference sequence). This CDR3 reads CASSLLGNYGYTF. The CDR3 nucleotides are TGTGCCAGCAGCTTACTAGGGAACTATGGCTACACCTTC.

This chain connects TRBV10-3 to TRBJ1-1; D is unclear. The CDR3 is 17 residues long. Germline loops: CDR1 ENHRY, CDR2 SYGVKD. Trimming pared 2 bases from V and 4 bases from J, leaving 20 bases between. The CDR3 DNA reads as TGTGCCATCAGTGAGGGAGGGCCAGAGACTTCAGGCACTGAAGCTTTCTTT. It encodes CAISEGGPETSGTEAFF.

The gene calls are TRBV4-1 and TRBJ2-7; TRBD2 aligns across 11 bases. This CDR3 region has 15 residues. The V and J ends lost 1 base and 6 bases, in that order; junction bases with no gene match: 5. Germline lookup yields CDR1 MGHRA and CDR2 YSYEKL. CDR3 in amino acids: CASSQGPGLAVEQYF. CDR3 nucleotide sequence: TGCGCCAGCAGCCAAGGCCCGGGACTAGCGGTCGAGCAGTACTTC.

This chain uses TRBV10-2 with TRBJ1-2, with a weak D call TRBD1 (5 bases). Trimming removed 7 bases at V and 0 bases at J, with 12 bases between. Germline V gene data show CDR1 as WSHSY and CDR2 as SAAADI. The CDR3 is 14 residues long. As DNA, the CDR3 is TGCGCCAGCACTTCAGGGAGAGCTAACTATGGCTACACCTTC. This gives the protein CASTSGRANYGYTF.

The chain is built from TRBV4-3 and TRBJ1-6; 8 bases map to TRBD1. The V and J ends lost 0 bases and 13 bases, in that order; junction bases with no gene match: 14. CDR1 is LGHNA and CDR2 is YSLEER in the germline V gene. The CDR3 has 17 residues. CDR3 protein: CASSQDLLGQAGGPLHF. Here the CDR3 DNA reads TGCGCCAGCAGCCAAGACCTTTTGGGACAGGCTGGGGGGCCCCTCCACTTT.

This chain uses TRBV6-1 with TRBJ1-4; D uncertain. Germline CDR1 is MNHNS and CDR2 is SASEGT. The V end was cut by 2 bases, the J end by 5 bases, with 6 bases between. The CDR3 spans 13 residues. DNA for the CDR3: TGTGCCAGCAGTGAAACGCCGAATGAAAAACTGTTTTTT. This translates into CASSETPNEKLFF.

This clone occurred once. The chain joins TRBV6-5 to TRBJ2-7, with TRBD1 identical over 11 bases. V trimming: 1 base; J trimming: 3 bases; junction bases outside the gene matches: 2. This CDR3 has 15 residues. From germline, CDR1 is MNHEY and CDR2 SVGAGI. The DNA of the CDR3 is TGTGCCAGCAGTTACTGGGGACAGGGGGTCTACGAGCAGTACTTC. Its translation: CASSYWGQGVYEQYF.

The chain combines TRBV19 with TRBJ1-5; 11 bases are shared with TRBD1. V gave up 6 bases and J gave up 2 bases; unmatched junction bases: 12. Germline CDR1 is LNHDA and CDR2 is SQIVND (reference sequence). There are 18 residues in the CDR3. CDR3 nucleotide sequence: TGTGCCAGTAGCTACCGGGACAGGGGGAATATTCGCAATCAGCCCCAGCATTTT. Protein: CASSYRDRGNIRNQPQHF.

V usage is TRBV10-2 and J usage is TRBJ2-3; 8 nucleotides line up with TRBD2. The CDR3 is 19 amino acids. Germline trimming cut 3 bases from V and 1 base from J; bases unmatched to any gene: 15. Germline-derived CDR1 and CDR2 are WSHSY and SAAADI. CDR3 residues: CASSDLVGGGLRGTDTQYF. The CDR3, as DNA: TGCGCCAGCAGTGATCTGGTCGGGGGGGGCCTACGCGGCACAGATACGCAGTATTTT.

The V gene is TRBV9, the J gene TRBJ1-3, with D perhaps TRBD1 (5 bases). There are 13 residues in the CDR3. V was pared by 7 bases and J by 7 bases, with 15 bases between. The germline CDR1 and CDR2 sequences are SGDLS and YYNGEE. The CDR3 bases are TGTGCCAGCGCGGATGGGGGAAGGAACACCATATATTTT. Translation gives CASADGGRNTIYF.

The chain couples TRBV20-1 to TRBJ1-2; 7 bases align to TRBD1. The CDR3 sequence is 10 residues long. The germline V gene encodes CDR1 DFQATT and CDR2 SNEGSKA (reference sequence). The CDR3 coding sequence is TGCAGAGCAGGACAGGTCGGCTACACCTTC. Protein product: CRAGQVGYTF.